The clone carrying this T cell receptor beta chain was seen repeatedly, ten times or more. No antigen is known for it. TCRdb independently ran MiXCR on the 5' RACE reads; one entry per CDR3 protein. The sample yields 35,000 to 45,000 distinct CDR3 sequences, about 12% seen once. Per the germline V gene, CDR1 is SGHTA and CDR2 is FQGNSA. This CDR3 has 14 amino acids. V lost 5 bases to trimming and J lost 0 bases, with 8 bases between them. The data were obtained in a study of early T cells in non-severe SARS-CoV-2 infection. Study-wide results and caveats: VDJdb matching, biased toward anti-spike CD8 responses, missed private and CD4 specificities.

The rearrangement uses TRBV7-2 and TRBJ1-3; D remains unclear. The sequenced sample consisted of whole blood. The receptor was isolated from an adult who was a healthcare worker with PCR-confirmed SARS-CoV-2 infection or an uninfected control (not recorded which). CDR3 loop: CASSPRDSGNTIYF. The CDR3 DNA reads TGTGCCAGCAGCCCTCGGGACTCTGGAAACACCATATATTTT.